One and the same sample provided the 7 T cell receptor beta chains below, sequenced in a study of cytomegalovirus exposure and HLA in healthy donors. PCR amplification relied on 60 Vbeta primers (plus 13 Jbeta primers). Clones were sequenced by immunoSEQ multiplex PCR, and TCRdb holds only the in-frame ones, with some missing. Here the sample spans more than 110,000 clones, about 79% being singletons. The sequenced material came from PBMCs. The receptors originated from a male donor in good health and CMV-seronegative.

This clone was recorded many times. The V gene is TRBV6-5, the J gene TRBJ1-5; D remains unclear. This CDR3 is built from 11 residues. V was cut by 8 bases and J by 7 bases, with 9 bases left in between. Germline V gene lookup returns CDR1 MNHEY and CDR2 SVGAGI. CDR3 protein: CASGIVQPQHF. CDR3 coding DNA: TGTGCCAGCGGTATAGTCCAGCCCCAGCATTTT.

This clone turned up a few times. V is TRBV4-1 and J is TRBJ2-5; 8 bases are a match to TRBD1. The CDR3 totals 16 residues. V trimming: 2 bases; J trimming: 1 base; junction bases outside the gene matches: 6. The germline V gene encodes CDR1 MGHRA and CDR2 YSYEKL. The CDR3 nucleotides are TGCGCCAGCAGCCAAACCGACAGGGGCCCCCAAGAGACCCAGTACTTC. It codes for CASSQTDRGPQETQYF.

The chain couples TRBV6-5 to TRBJ2-7, with 15 bases matching TRBD2. The germline CDR1 and CDR2 sequences are MNHEY and SVGAGI. Germline trimming cut 2 bases from V and 6 bases from J; bases unmatched to any gene: 2. This CDR3 contains 15 residues. Here the CDR3 reads CASSYGTSGGSEQYF. The DNA for the CDR3 is TGTGCCAGCAGTTACGGGACTAGCGGGGGGTCCGAGCAGTACTTC.

The chain couples TRBV13 to TRBJ2-1, with 10 nucleotides matching TRBD2. The CDR3 has 16 amino acids. Unmatched junction bases numbered 11, after V lost 5 bases and J lost 7 bases. Per germline, CDR1 PRHDT and CDR2 FYEKMQ (reference sequence). CDR3 DNA: TGTGCCAGCAGCGTCGACCTAGCGGGAGTGGGTAATGAGCAGTTCTTC. This encodes CASSVDLAGVGNEQFF.

This clone occurred a few times. The chain uses TRBV7-6 and TRBJ1-5; no firm D call. The germline V gene encodes CDR1 SGHVS and CDR2 FNYEAQ. The CDR3 spans 13 residues. Trimming pared 3 bases from V and 5 bases from J, leaving 8 bases between. Written as DNA, the CDR3 is TGTGCCAGCAGCTTCGGGAACGATCAGCCCCAGCATTTT. Its protein is CASSFGNDQPQHF.

The chain carries TRBV6-1 and TRBJ1-5; 9 bases are a match to TRBD1. The CDR3 spans 18 residues. V dropped 4 bases and J dropped 6; count of bases not matched to a gene: 16. CDR1 is MNHNS, CDR2 SASEGT, per germline. In DNA, the CDR3 is TGTGCCAGCAGTGGAGGCCTCGGTCGGGACAGGGTGGGTCAGCCCCAGCATTTT. It is translated as CASSGGLGRDRVGQPQHF.

This chain uses TRBV6-5 with TRBJ2-5; 7 bases agree with TRBD2. Germline V CDR1 and CDR2: MNHEY, SVGAGI. The J segment lost 4 bases and the V segment lost 2 bases, leaving 4 bases of the junction unmatched. The length of the CDR3 is 14 residues. CDR3 nucleotide sequence: TGTGCCAGCAGTTACGCAGGGAGGGTAGAGACCCAGTACTTC. Residues: CASSYAGRVETQYF.